The clone carrying this TCR beta chain was counted a few times. Its target is not known. The trim removed 3 bases at V and 4 bases at J, leaving 3 bases unmatched. The CDR3 length is 13 residues. Per germline, CDR1 SGHDT and CDR2 YYEEEE. This entry belongs to a study of radiotherapy plus CTLA-4 blockade in lung cancer. Study as a whole: Disease control was seen in 31% of patients, objective responses in about 18%. Notes on the study in general: Strongest reported response predictors: early blood clone changes and post-radiation interferon-beta. Radiotherapy plus ipilimumab was followed by expansion in blood of tumor-derived TCR clones.

Generated by immunoSEQ multiplex PCR, the TCRdb table keeps only in-frame clones and is missing some. The profile covers some 64,000 clones, with 60% to 80% appearing a single time and about 15% taken by the ten largest. Chemo-refractory metastatic non-small-cell lung cancer patients underwent focal radiation alongside CTLA-4 blockade with ipilimumab. The gene calls are TRBV5-6 and TRBJ2-5, with TRBD1 matching over 7 bases. The sample in question was peripheral blood, obtained from a patient treated with radiotherapy plus ipilimumab. This TCR came from a human donor with non-small cell lung cancer whose response to radiotherapy plus ipilimumab could not be evaluated. Some clones in this sample may be carry-over from other donors' samples. In nucleotides, the CDR3 is TGTGCCAGCAGCTCCGACAGGGTAGAGACCCAGTACTTC. Protein sequence: CASSSDRVETQYF.